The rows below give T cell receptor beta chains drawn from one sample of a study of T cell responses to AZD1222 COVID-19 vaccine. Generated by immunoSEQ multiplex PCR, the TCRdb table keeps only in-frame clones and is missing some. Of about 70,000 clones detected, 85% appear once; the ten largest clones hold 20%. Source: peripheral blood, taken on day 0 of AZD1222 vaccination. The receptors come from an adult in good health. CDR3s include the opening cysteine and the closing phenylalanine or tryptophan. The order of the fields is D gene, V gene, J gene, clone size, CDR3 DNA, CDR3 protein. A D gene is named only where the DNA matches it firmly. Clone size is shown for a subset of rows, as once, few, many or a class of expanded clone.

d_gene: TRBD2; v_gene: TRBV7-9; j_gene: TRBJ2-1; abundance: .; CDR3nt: TGTGCCAGCCCTGTGGCGGGAGGGCTTCTTGATGAGCAGTTCTTC; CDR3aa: CASPVAGGLLDEQFF
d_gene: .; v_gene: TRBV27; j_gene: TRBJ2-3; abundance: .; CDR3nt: TGTGCCAGCAGTTTTCGTTCCGTCACAGATACGCAGTATTTT; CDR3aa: CASSFRSVTDTQYF
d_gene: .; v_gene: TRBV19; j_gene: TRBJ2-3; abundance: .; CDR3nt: TGTGCCAGTAGTGGGTTGTCCGCAGATACGCAGTATTTT; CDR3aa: CASSGLSADTQYF
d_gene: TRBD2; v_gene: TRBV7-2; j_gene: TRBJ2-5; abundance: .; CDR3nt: TGTGCCAGCAGCTTGTCTAGCGGGGGGGTCCAAGAGACCCAGTACTTC; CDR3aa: CASSLSSGGVQETQYF
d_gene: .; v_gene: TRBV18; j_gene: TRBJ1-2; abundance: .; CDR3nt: TGTGCCAGCTCACCCGGGAATTTAGGGGGCTACACCTTC; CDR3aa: CASSPGNLGGYTF
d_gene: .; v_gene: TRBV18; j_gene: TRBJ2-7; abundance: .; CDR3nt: TGTGCCAGCTCACCACCCGATTCCTACGAGCAGTACTTC; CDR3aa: CASSPPDSYEQYF
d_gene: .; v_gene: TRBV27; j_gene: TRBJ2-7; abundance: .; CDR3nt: TGTGCCAGCAGTTTAGGGTACGAGCAGTACTTC; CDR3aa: CASSLGYEQYF
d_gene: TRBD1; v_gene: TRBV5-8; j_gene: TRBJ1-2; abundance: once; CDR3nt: TGTGCCAGCAGCTTGGGCACAGGGGACGTCTATGGCTACACCTTC; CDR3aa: CASSLGTGDVYGYTF
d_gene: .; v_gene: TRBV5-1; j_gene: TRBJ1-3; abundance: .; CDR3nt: TGCGCCAGCAGCGGGGGCGCGCCTGGAAACACCATATATTTT; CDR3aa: CASSGGAPGNTIYF
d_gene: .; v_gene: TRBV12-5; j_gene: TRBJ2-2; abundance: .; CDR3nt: TGTGCTAGTGGTTTGGATGGGTTCCCCGGGGAGCTGTTTTTT; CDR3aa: CASGLDGFPGELFF
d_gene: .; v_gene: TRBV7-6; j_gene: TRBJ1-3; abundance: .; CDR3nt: TGTGCCAGCAGCTTAGCGGTTTCGGGGTCCGGAAACACCATATATTTT; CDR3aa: CASSLAVSGSGNTIYF
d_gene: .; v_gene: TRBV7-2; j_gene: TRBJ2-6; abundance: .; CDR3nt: TGTGCCAGCAGCGGGGCAGGGGTGGACTCTGGGGCCAACGTCCTGACTTTC; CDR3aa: CASSGAGVDSGANVLTF
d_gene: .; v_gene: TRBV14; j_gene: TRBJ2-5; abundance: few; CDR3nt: TGTGCCAGCAGCCAAGGAGGAGTAATACAAGAGACCCAGTACTTC; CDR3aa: CASSQGGVIQETQYF
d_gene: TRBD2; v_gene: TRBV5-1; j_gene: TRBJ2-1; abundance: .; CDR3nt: TGCGCCAGCAGCTCCGGACTAGCGGGAGGCAATGAGCAGTTCTTC; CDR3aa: CASSSGLAGGNEQFF
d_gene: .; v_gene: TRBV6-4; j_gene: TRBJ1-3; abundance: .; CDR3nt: TGTGCCAGCAGCGAAGGGCCTGGAAACACCATATATTTT; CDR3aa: CASSEGPGNTIYF
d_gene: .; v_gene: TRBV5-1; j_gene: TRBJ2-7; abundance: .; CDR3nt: TGCGCCAGCGGTCCCGGCGGGACCTCCTACGAGCAGTACTTC; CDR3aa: CASGPGGTSYEQYF
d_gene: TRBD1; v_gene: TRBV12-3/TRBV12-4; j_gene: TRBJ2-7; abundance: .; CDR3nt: TGTGCCAGCAGACCGGGACAGGCGTACGAGCAGTACTTC; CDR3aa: CASRPGQAYEQYF
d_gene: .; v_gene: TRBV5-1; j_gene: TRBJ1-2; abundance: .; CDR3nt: TGCGCCAGCAGCTTGGGAGCGTCCGGAGGTGGCTACACCTTC; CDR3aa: CASSLGASGGGYTF
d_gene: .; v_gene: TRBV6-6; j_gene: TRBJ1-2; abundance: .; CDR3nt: TGTGCCAGCAGTTCTGCAGGGCCTGGTTCTAGCTATGGCTACACCTTC; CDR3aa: CASSSAGPGSSYGYTF
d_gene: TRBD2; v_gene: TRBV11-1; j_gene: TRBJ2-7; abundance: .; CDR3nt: TGTGCCAGCAGCTTAGCTGGGCTAGCGGTAAACTACGAGCAGTACTTC; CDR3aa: CASSLAGLAVNYEQYF
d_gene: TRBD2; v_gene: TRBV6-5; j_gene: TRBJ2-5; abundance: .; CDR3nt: TGTGCCAGCAGTTCTGGGACTACGGGAGAGACCCAGTACTTC; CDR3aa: CASSSGTTGETQYF
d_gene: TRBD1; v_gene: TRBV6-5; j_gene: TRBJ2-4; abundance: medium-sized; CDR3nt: TGTGCCAGCAGGGGTGGACAGGGTAACATTCAGTACTTC; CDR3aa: CASRGGQGNIQYF
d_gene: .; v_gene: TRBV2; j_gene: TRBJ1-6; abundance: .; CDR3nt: TGTGCCAGCAGCGAATCCGGGACTCCGGGATCACCCCTCCACTTT; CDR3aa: CASSESGTPGSPLHF
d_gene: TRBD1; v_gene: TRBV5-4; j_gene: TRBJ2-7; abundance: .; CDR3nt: TGTGCCAGCAGCCTGTGGGACAGCTCCTACGAGCAGTACTTC; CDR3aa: CASSLWDSSYEQYF
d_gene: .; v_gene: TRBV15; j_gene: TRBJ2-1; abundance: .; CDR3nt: TGTGCCACCAGCAGTGAGGACAGCTCCTACAATGAGCAGTTCTTC; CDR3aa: CATSSEDSSYNEQFF
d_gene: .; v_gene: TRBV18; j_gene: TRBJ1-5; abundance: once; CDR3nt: TGTGCCAGCTCACCACAGGAAAATCAGCCCCAGCATTTT; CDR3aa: CASSPQENQPQHF
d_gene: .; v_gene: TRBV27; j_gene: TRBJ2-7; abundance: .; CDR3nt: TGTGCCAGCAGTCCCCGGGACACCTCGGGCGAGCAGTACTTC; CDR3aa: CASSPRDTSGEQYF
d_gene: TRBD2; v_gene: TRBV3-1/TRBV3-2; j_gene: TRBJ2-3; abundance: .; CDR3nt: TGTGCCAGCAGCCAAGATCTAACGGGAGGGCCCAAAGATACGCAGTATTTT; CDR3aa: CASSQDLTGGPKDTQYF
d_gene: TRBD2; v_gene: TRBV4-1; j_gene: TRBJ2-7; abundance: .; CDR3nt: TGCGCCAGCAGACAAGGTACTAGCGGGGGGACCGGGGAGCAGTACTTC; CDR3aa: CASRQGTSGGTGEQYF
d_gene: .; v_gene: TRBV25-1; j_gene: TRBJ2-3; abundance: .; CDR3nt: TGTGCCAGCAGTGACCCTCGCGAAGACGGGTGGGATACGCAGTATTTT; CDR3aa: CASSDPREDGWDTQYF
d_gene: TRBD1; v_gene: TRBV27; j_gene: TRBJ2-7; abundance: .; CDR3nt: TGTGCCAGCATCGAGACAGGGACCTCCTACGAGCAGTACTTC; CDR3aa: CASIETGTSYEQYF
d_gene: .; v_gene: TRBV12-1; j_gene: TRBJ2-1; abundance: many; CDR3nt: TGTGCCAGCAGCTCCGCCCCGATACTAGCGGGAGAGTATAACCCCTACAATGAGCAGTTCTTC; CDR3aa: CASSSAPILAGEYNPYNEQFF
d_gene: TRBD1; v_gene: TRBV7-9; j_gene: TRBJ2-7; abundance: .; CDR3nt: TGTGCCAGCAGCCTCGGTCGACAGGGCTACGAGCAGTACTTC; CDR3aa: CASSLGRQGYEQYF
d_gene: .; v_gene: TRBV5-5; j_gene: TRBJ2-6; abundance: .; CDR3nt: TGTGCCAGCAGCTCAATGATTGGGGCCAACGTCCTGACTTTC; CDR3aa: CASSSMIGANVLTF
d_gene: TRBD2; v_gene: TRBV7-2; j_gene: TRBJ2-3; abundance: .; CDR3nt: TGTGCCAGCAGTTTAGGACTAGCTGGAAAGGATACGCAGTATTTT; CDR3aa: CASSLGLAGKDTQYF
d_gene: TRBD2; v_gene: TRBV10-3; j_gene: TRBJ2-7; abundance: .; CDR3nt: TGTGCCATTGCCCCGGGACTAGCGGACGAGCAGTACTTC; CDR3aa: CAIAPGLADEQYF
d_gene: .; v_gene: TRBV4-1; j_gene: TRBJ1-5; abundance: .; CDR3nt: TGCGCCAGCAGCCAAGTATCACAGCCAGATCAGCCCCAGCATTTT; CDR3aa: CASSQVSQPDQPQHF
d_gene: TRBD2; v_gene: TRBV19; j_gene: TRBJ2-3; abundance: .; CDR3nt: TGTGCCAGTAGTTCCACGTTAGCGGGGGCCAGGGATACGCAGTATTTT; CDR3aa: CASSSTLAGARDTQYF
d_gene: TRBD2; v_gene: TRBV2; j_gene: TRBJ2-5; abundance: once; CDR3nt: TGTGCCAGCAGTAGACTAGCGGGCATGAAAGAGACCCAGTACTTC; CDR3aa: CASSRLAGMKETQYF
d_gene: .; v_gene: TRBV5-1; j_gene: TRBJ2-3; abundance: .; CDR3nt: TGCGCCAGCAGCTTGGGGGGGCGTATCACAGATACGCAGTATTTT; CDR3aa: CASSLGGRITDTQYF
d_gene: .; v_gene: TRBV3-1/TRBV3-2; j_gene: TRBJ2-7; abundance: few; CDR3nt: TGTGCCAGCAGCCAGAATAACTACGAGCAGTACTTC; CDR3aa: CASSQNNYEQYF
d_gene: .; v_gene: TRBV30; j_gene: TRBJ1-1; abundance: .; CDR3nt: TGTGCCTGGAGAGGAGGGAGAACTGAAGCTTTCTTT; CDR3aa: CAWRGGRTEAFF
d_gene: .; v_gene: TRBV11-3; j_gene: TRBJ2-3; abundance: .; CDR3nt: TGTGCCAGCAGCTGGGCCGGGACTGGACCAGATACGCAGTATTTT; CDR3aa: CASSWAGTGPDTQYF
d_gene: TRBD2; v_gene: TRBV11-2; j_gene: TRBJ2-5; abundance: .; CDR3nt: TGTGCCAGCAGCCTGCTTAGCGGGATGGGCCAAGAGACCCAGTACTTC; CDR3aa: CASSLLSGMGQETQYF
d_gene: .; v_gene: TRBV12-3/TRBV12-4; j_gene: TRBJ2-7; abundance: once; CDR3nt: TGTGCCAGCAGTTTAAGGGGAAGCGAGCAGTACTTC; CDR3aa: CASSLRGSEQYF
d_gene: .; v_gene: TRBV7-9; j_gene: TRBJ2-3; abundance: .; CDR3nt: TGTGCCAGCAGCGAGTTGGGGGGCATAGATACGCAGTATTTT; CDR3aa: CASSELGGIDTQYF
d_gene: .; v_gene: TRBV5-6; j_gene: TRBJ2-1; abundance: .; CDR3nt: TGTGCCAGCAGCCAAGGGACTGCTACCTACAATGAGCAGTTCTTC; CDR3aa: CASSQGTATYNEQFF
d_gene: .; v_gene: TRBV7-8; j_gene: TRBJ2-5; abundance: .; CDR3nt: TGTGCCACCAACAGGATACAAGAGACCCAGTACTTC; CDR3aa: CATNRIQETQYF
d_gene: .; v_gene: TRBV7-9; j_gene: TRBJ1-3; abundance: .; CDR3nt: TGTGCCAGCAGCTTATCCAACTCTGGAAACACCATATATTTT; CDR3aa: CASSLSNSGNTIYF
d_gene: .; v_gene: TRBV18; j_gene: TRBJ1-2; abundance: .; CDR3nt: TGTGCCAGCTCACCACCGGCCGGGAATGGCTACACCTTC; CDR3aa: CASSPPAGNGYTF
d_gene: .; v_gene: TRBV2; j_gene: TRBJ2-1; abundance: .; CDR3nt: TGTGCCAGCAGAGCTACTACGGGTGAGCAGTTCTTC; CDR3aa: CASRATTGEQFF
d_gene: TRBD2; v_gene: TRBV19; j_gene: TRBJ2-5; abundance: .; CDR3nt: TGTGCCAGTAGTACCGGACTAGTCGGAGCAAGAGAGACCCAGTACTTC; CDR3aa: CASSTGLVGARETQYF